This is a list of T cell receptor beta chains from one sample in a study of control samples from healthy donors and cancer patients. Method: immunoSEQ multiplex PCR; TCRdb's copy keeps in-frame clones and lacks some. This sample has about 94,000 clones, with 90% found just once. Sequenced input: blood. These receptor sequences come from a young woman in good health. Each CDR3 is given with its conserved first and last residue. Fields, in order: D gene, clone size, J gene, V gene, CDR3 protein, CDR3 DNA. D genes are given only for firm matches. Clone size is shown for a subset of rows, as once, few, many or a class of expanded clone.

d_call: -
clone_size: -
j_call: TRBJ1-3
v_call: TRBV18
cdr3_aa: CASSPPVRGNTIYF
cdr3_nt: TGTGCCAGCTCACCACCCGTCCGCGGAAACACCATATATTTT

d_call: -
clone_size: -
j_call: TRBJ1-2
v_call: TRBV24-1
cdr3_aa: CATSDGGTSYGYTF
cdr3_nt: TGTGCCACCAGTGACGGGGGGACAAGCTATGGCTACACCTTC

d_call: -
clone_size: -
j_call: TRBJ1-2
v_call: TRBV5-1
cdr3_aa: CASSSGQIYGYTF
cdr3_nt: TGCGCCAGCAGCTCAGGACAGATTTATGGCTACACCTTC

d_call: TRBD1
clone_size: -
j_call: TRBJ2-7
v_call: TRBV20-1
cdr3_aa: CSAETGDKQYF
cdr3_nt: TGCAGTGCTGAAACAGGGGACAAGCAGTACTTC

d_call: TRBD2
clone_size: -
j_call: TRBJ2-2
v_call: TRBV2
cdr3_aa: CASSEGFSGTGELFF
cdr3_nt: TGTGCCAGCAGTGAAGGCTTTAGCGGGACCGGGGAGCTGTTTTTT

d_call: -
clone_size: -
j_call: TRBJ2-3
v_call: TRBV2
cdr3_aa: CASTLTDTQYF
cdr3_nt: TGTGCCAGCACCCTAACAGATACGCAGTATTTT

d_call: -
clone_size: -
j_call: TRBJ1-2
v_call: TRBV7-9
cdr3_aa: CASRIQTGGYTF
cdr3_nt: TGTGCCAGCAGAATCCAGACGGGCGGCTACACCTTC

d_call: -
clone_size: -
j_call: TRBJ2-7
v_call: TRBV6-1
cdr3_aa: CASSEYGVYEQYF
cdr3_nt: TGTGCCAGCAGTGAATACGGAGTCTACGAGCAGTACTTC

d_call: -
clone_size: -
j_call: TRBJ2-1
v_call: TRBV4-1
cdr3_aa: CASSQEGTKYQKQFF
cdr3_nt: TGCGCCAGCAGCCAAGAGGGTACAAAGTATCAGAAGCAGTTCTTC

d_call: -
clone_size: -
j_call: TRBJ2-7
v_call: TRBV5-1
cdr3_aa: CASSLGYEQYF
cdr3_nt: TGCGCCAGCAGCTTGGGGTACGAGCAGTACTTC

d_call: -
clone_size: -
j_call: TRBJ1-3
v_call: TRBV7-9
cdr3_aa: CASSLQAGNTIYF
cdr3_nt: TGTGCCAGCAGCCTCCAAGCTGGAAACACCATATATTTT

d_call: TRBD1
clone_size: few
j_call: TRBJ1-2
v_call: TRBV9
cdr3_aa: CASSSSGQGDGYTF
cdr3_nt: TGTGCCAGCAGCAGTTCTGGACAGGGAGATGGCTACACCTTC

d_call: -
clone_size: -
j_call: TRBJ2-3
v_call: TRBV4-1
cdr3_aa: CASSLGTDTQYF
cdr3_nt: TGCGCCAGCAGCCTTGGCACAGATACGCAGTATTTT

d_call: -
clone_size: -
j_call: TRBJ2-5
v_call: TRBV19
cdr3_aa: CASGQETQYF
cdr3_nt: TGTGCCAGTGGCCAAGAGACCCAGTACTTC

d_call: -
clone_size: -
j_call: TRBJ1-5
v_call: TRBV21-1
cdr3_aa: CASSKDRGRGQPQHF
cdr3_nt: TGTGCCAGCAGCAAAGACAGGGGTAGGGGGCAGCCCCAGCATTTT

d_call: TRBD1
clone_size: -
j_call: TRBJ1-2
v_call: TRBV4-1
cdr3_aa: CASSQEPMKGAFGYTF
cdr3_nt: TGCGCCAGCAGCCAAGAACCTATGAAGGGGGCGTTTGGCTACACCTTC

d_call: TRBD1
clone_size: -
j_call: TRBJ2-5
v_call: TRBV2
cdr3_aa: CASNPPRTGGDQETQYF
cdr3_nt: TGTGCCAGCAACCCCCCCCGGACAGGGGGAGACCAAGAGACCCAGTACTTC

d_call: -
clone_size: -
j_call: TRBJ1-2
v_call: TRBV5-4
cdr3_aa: CASSLGNPPLDYGYTF
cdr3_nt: TGTGCCAGCAGCTTAGGCAATCCCCCCCTGGACTATGGCTACACCTTC

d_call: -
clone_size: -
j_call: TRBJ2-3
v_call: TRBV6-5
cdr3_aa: CASRSLMGADTQYF
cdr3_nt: TGTGCCAGCCGGTCCCTCATGGGGGCAGATACGCAGTATTTT

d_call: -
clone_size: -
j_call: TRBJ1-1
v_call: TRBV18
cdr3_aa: CASSPLNTEAFF
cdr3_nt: TGTGCCAGCTCACCACTCAACACTGAAGCTTTCTTT

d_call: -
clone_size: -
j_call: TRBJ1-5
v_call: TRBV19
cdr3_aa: CASSMNRGNQPQHF
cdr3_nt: TGTGCCAGTAGTATGAACCGGGGCAATCAGCCCCAGCATTTT

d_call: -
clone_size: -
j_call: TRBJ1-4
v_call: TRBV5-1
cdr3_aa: CASSLVASDNEKLFF
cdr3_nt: TGCGCCAGCAGCTTGGTAGCATCAGATAATGAAAAACTGTTTTTT

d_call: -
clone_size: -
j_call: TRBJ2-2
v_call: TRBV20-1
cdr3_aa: CSASVAGMTGELFF
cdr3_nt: TGCAGTGCTAGTGTGGCTGGTATGACCGGGGAGCTGTTTTTT

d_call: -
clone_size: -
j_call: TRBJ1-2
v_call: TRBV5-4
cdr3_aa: CASSPQGFEGYTF
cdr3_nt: TGTGCCAGCAGCCCCCAGGGGTTTGAAGGCTACACCTTC

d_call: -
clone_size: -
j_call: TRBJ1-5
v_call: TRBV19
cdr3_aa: CASTDYSNQPQHF
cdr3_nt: TGTGCCAGTACAGACTATAGCAATCAGCCCCAGCATTTT

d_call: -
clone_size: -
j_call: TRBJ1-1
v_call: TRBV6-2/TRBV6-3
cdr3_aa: CASSRVTGAIGEAFF
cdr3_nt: TGTGCCAGCAGTCGGGTCACCGGGGCTATAGGTGAAGCTTTCTTT

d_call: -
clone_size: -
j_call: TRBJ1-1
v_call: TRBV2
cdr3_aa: CASSEGPGTNTEAFF
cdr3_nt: TGTGCCAGCAGTGAAGGTCCAGGAACGAACACTGAAGCTTTCTTT

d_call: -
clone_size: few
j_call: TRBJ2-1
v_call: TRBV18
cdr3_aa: CASSPRQGSETGGPNEQFF
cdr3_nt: TGTGCCAGCTCACCCCGACAGGGTAGTGAAACGGGGGGGCCCAATGAGCAGTTCTTC

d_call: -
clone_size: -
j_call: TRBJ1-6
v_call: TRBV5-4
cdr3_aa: CASSLAGTTAGNSPLHF
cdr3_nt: TGTGCCAGCAGCTTAGCCGGGACTACAGCGGGGAATTCACCCCTCCACTTT

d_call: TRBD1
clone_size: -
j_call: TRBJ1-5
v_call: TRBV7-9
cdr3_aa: CASSLARGKGGNNQPQHF
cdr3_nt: TGTGCCAGCAGCTTAGCCAGGGGGAAGGGTGGCAATAACCAGCCCCAGCATTTT

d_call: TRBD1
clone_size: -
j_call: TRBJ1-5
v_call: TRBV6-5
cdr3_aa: CASNDRGSNQPQHF
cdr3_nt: TGTGCCAGCAACGACAGGGGTAGCAATCAGCCCCAGCATTTT

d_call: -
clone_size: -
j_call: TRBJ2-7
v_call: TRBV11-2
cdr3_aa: CASSYQQPDEQYF
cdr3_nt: TGTGCCAGCAGCTACCAACAACCGGACGAGCAGTACTTC

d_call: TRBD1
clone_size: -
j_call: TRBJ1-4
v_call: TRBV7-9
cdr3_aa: CASSTWTGSSEKLFF
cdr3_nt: TGTGCCAGCAGCACCTGGACAGGGTCCAGTGAAAAACTGTTTTTT

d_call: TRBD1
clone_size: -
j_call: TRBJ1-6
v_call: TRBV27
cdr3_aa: CASRTPGTGPSSPLHF
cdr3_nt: TGTGCCAGCCGAACCCCGGGGACAGGACCTTCGTCACCCCTCCACTTT

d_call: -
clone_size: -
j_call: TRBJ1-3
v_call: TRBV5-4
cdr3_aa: CASSKDGHQISSGNTIYF
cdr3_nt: TGTGCCAGCAGCAAGGACGGACACCAAATCAGCTCTGGAAACACCATATATTTT

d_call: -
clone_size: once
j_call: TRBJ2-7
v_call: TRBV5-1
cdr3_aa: CASSLDLSYEQYF
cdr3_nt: TGCGCCAGCAGCTTGGATCTCTCCTACGAGCAGTACTTC

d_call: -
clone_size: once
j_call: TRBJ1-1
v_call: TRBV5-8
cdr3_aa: CASSFLDMNTEAFF
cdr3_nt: TGTGCCAGCAGCTTTCTGGATATGAACACTGAAGCTTTCTTT

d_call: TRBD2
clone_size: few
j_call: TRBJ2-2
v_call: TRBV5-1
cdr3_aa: CASSPGLAGGSTGELFF
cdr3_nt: TGCGCCAGCAGCCCGGGACTAGCGGGGGGTAGCACCGGGGAGCTGTTTTTT

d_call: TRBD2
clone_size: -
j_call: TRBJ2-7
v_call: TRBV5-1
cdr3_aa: CASRLAGDSYEQYF
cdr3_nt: TGCGCCAGCAGACTAGCGGGGGACTCCTACGAGCAGTACTTC

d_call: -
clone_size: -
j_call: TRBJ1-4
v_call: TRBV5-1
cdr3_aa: CASRRDSTNEKLFF
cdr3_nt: TGCGCCAGCAGGAGAGACTCAACTAATGAAAAACTGTTTTTT